A selection of T cell receptor beta chains follows, all from one sample in a study of sequential checkpoint blockade in melanoma. The repertoire was sequenced with immunoSEQ multiplex PCR; TCRdb's copy has only in-frame clones and lacks some. The sample contains fewer than 20,000 clones, about 69% of which appear only once. Sample: tumor tissue (inferred from file names), taken from a patient given nivolumab and ipilimumab in sequence. The receptors shown here come from a human donor with melanoma. The conserved cysteine and the conserved F or W are not part of the CDR3 here. Fields, in order: V gene, CDR3 length, CDR3 protein.

V: TRBV6-7; length: 13; CDR3: ASSYMGNPGNTIY
V: TRBV7-6; length: 12; CDR3: ASSLTVGEETQY
V: TRBV5-1; length: 12; CDR3: ASSLVGGSYEQY
V: TRBV19; length: 12; CDR3: ASSTIGGVYEQY
V: TRBV5-1; length: 12; CDR3: ASSLRTGRFEQY
V: TRBV29-1; length: 13; CDR3: SVLPSGRGEDEQF
V: TRBV13; length: 12; CDR3: ASSSKATNEKLF
V: TRBV1; length: 13; CDR3: ASSQPGTKGYEQY
V: TRBV7-7; length: 14; CDR3: ASSLVGGTSNYGYT
V: TRBV15; length: 13; CDR3: ATSRVAQQEAGYT
V: TRBV19; length: 10; CDR3: ASSVTWDIQY
V: TRBV19; length: 11; CDR3: ASSVGGAYGYT
V: TRBV28; length: 12; CDR3: ASSPIGGLETQY
V: TRBV9; length: 12; CDR3: ASSELAGAETQY
V: TRBV29-1; length: 12; CDR3: SVEGRGSRETQY
V: TRBV19; length: 14; CDR3: ASSPKPQGMGIEQY
V: TRBV6-7; length: 13; CDR3: ASSSAGRGNTEAF
V: TRBV18; length: 13; CDR3: ASSPPQWQKETQY
V: TRBV25-1; length: 10; CDR3: ASSEGGAEAF
V: TRBV5-1; length: 13; CDR3: ASSPGQIKVDEQF
V: TRBV19; length: 12; CDR3: ASRSTGEGTEAF
V: TRBV7-8; length: 11; CDR3: ASSRGQGDGYT
V: TRBV6-7; length: 13; CDR3: ASSYRQLSYNEQF
V: TRBV9; length: 11; CDR3: ASSVGSDYEQY
V: TRBV9; length: 11; CDR3: ARGTGRQETQY
V: TRBV7-1; length: 11; CDR3: ASSLTLNTEAF
V: TRBV6-7; length: 13; CDR3: ASSYSTDPGQPQH
V: TRBV6-8; length: 11; CDR3: ASSLAYLDTQY
V: TRBV6-8; length: 14; CDR3: ASSAELAATRRDAF
V: TRBV15; length: 13; CDR3: ATSPRLGSSYEQY
V: TRBV6-7; length: 12; CDR3: ASRRDSSYNEQF
V: TRBV5-4; length: 11; CDR3: ASSWTGFYGYT
V: TRBV9; length: 12; CDR3: ASSEGTLGEKLF
V: TRBV19; length: 16; CDR3: ASSPRASGRPSSYEQY
V: TRBV10-2; length: 12; CDR3: ASRDRQGVHEQY
V: TRBV11-1; length: 15; CDR3: ASSWDEDMATNEKLF